This T cell receptor beta chain was obtained from a study of T cell therapy after organ transplantation. Study-level points and caveats: Lower pretherapy CD8 clonality went with larger post-therapy fold change.

This CDR3 has 14 residues. CDR1 and CDR2 (germline): MGHRA, YSYEKL. The ends lost 0 bases at V and 2 bases at J; junction bases unmatched: 0. As for this clone: Its target is unknown.

Sequencing used immunoSEQ multiplex PCR; TCRdb keeps in-frame clones, though not all of them. The sample shows roughly 48,000 clones, about 95% of them seen only once. Here the sequenced sample was CD8+ T cells from blood, taken before autologous CMV-specific T cell therapy. The clonotype was recovered from a human patient who had received a solid organ transplant and had CMV disease. V is TRBV4-1 and J is TRBJ2-5; 7 bases agree with TRBD1. CDR3 amino acids: CASSQEDRQETQYF. CDR3 coding DNA: TGCGCCAGCAGCCAAGAGGACAGGCAAGAGACCCAGTACTTC.